The sequence of this TCR beta chain was determined in a study of cytomegalovirus exposure and HLA in healthy donors. Study details: The roughly 100 million unique TCR beta sequences, from 150 million to 200 million T cells, were found by an earlier analysis.

The CDR3 runs 16 residues. V was clipped by 0 bases and J by 2 bases; unmatched bases: 3. Looked up from germline, CDR1 is SGHTA and CDR2 is FQGNSA. Researchers ran the PCR with 60 Vbeta and 13 Jbeta primers. The method was immunoSEQ multiplex PCR; TCRdb's version includes in-frame clones alone and lacks a portion of them. This sample yields fewer than 150,000 clones, of which approximately 62% are seen a single time; 1.5% to 2% belongs to the top ten. This sequence was found in a human donor in good health. Source material: PBMCs. The V gene is TRBV7-2, the J gene TRBJ2-2, with 7 bases that match TRBD2. The CDR3 spells CASSLAASGNTGELFF. The CDR3, as DNA: TGTGCCAGCAGCTTAGCCGCTAGCGGAAACACCGGGGAGCTGTTTTTT.